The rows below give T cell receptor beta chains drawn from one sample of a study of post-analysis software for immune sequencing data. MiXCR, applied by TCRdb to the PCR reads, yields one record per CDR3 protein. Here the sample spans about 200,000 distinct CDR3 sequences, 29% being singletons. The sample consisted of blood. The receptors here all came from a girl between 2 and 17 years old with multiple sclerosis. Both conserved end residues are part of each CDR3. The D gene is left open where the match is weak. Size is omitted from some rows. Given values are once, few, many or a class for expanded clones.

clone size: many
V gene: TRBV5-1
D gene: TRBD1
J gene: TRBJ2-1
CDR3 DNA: TGCGCCAGCAGCTTGGCGGGACAGGGAGGGGGTGAGCAGTTCTTC
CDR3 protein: CASSLAGQGGGEQFF

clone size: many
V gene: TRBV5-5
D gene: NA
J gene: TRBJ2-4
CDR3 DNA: TGTGCCAGCAGCTTCCAGGGTACAAACATTCAGTACTTC
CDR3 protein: CASSFQGTNIQYF

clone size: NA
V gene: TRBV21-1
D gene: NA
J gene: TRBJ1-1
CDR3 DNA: TGTGCCAGCAGCAAGTACCCTGGAGACACTGAAGCTTTCTTT
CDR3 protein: CASSKYPGDTEAFF

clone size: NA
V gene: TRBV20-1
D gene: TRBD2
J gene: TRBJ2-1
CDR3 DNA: TGCAGTGCCAAAGCCACTAGCGGGGGGGCGAGAAATGAGCAGTTCTTC
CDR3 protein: CSAKATSGGARNEQFF

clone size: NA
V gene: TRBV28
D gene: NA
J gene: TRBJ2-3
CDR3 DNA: TGTACCAGCAGTCCCGTTCAGCGGACTAGCACAGATACGCAGTATTTT
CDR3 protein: CTSSPVQRTSTDTQYF

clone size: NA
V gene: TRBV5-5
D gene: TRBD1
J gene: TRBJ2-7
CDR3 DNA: TGTGCCAGCAGCGCACTATCGGGACAGGGGTACCACGAGCAGTACTTC
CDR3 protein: CASSALSGQGYHEQYF

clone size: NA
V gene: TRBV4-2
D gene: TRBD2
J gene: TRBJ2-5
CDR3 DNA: TGTGCCAGCAGCCAAGTTGGGGAGGGGGAGACCCAGTACTTC
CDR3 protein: CASSQVGEGETQYF

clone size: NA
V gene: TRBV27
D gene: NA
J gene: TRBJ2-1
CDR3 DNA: TGTGCCAGCAGTTTATCCCTACAGTCGTTTAGTGAGCAGTTCTTC
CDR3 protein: CASSLSLQSFSEQFF

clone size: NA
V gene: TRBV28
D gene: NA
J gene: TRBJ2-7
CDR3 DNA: TGTGCCAGCCGGCTAGGGTACAAGCAGTACTTC
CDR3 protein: CASRLGYKQYF

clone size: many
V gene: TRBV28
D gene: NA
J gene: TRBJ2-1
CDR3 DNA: TGTGCCAGCAGAACCCCGGGGTCCAATGAGCAGTTCTTC
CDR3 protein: CASRTPGSNEQFF

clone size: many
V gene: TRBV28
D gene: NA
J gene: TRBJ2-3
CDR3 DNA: TGTGCCAGCAGTTTGGCCTCCCACCGAGTTTCAGATACGCAGTATTTT
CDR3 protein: CASSLASHRVSDTQYF

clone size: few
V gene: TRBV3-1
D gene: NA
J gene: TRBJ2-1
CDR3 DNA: TGTGCCAGCAGCCTTAATCTTGCGGCCTACAATGAGCAGTTCTTC
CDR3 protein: CASSLNLAAYNEQFF

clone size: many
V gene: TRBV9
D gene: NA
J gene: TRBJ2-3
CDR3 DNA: TGTGCCAGCAGCCCTCATAAGGGGGGACCATACACAGATACGCAGTATTTT
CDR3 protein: CASSPHKGGPYTDTQYF

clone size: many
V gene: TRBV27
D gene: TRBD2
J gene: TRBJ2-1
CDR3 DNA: TGTGCCAGCAGTCTACGGGAGGGCCCAGATGAGCAGTTCTTC
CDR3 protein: CASSLREGPDEQFF

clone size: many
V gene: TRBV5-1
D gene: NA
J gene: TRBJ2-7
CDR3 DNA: TGCGCCAGCAGCTCACAGGGCCACGAGCAGTACTTC
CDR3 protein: CASSSQGHEQYF

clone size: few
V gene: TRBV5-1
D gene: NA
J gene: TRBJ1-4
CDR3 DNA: TGCGCCAGCAGCTTGACCACAGGGATCGAGGAAAAACTGTTTTTT
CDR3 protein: CASSLTTGIEEKLFF

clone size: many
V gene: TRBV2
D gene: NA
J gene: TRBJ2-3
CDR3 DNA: TGTGCCAGCAGGGATTACACAGATACGCAGTATTTT
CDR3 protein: CASRDYTDTQYF

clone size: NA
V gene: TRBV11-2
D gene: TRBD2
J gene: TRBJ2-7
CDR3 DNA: TGTGCCAGCAGCTTAGGGACTAGCGGGAACGTTAAGTTATACGAGCAGTACTTC
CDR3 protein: CASSLGTSGNVKLYEQYF

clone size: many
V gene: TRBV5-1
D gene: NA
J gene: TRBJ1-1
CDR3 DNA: TGCGCCAGCAGCTTGGTCGGGGGGGAGAACACTGAAGCTTTCTTT
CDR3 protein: CASSLVGGENTEAFF

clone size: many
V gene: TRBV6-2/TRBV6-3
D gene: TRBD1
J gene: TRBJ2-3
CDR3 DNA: TGTGCCAGCAGGCGTCCGGGACAGGGAGTGAGCACAGATACGCAGTATTTT
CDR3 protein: CASRRPGQGVSTDTQYF

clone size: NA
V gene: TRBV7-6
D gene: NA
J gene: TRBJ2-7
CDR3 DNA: TGTGCCAGCAGCTTAACGGATTACTACGAGCAGTACTTC
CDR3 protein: CASSLTDYYEQYF

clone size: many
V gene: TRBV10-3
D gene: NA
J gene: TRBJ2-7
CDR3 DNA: TGTGCCATCAGTGAGTCGGGCAGAGGCTACGAGCAGTACTTC
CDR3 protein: CAISESGRGYEQYF

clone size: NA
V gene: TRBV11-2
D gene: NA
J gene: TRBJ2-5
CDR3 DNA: TGTGCCAGCAGCTTATATCCGGGAGTGGGAGAGACCCAGTACTTC
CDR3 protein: CASSLYPGVGETQYF

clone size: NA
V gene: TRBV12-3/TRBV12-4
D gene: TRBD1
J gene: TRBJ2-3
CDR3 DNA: TGTGCCAGCATAAGAGGGGGCATCACAGATACGCAGTATTTT
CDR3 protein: CASIRGGITDTQYF

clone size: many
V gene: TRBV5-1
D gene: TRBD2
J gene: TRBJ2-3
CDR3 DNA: TGCGCCAGCAGCTTGGCTAGCGGGAGCACAGATACGCAGTATTTT
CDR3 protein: CASSLASGSTDTQYF

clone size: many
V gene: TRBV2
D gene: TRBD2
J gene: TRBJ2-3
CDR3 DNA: TGTGCCAGCAGACTTGGACTAGCGGGAGTGAATACGCAGTATTTT
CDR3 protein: CASRLGLAGVNTQYF

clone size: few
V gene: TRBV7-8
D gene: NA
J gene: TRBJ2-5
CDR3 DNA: TGTGCCAGCAGCTTACACAGGGAAGAGACCCAGTACTTC
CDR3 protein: CASSLHREETQYF

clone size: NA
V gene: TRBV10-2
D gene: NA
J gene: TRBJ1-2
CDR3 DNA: TGCGCCAGCAGTGAGTCGAGGGGTGGCTACACCTTC
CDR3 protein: CASSESRGGYTF

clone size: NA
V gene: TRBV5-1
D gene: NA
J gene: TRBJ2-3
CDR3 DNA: TGCGCCAGCAGCTTGGGTGGTTTCGGGCGCACAGATACGCAGTATTTT
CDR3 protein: CASSLGGFGRTDTQYF

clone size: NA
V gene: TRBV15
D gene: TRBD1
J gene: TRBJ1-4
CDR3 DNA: TGTGCCACCAGCAGCGACAGGGGAACTAATGAAAAACTGTTTTTT
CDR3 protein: CATSSDRGTNEKLFF

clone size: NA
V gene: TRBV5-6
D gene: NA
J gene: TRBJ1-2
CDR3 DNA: TGTGCCAGCAGCTGGGACTCGTCCCCCTATGGCTACACCTTC
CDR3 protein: CASSWDSSPYGYTF

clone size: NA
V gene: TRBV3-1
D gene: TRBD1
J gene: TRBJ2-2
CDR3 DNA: TGTGCCAGCAGCCAAGATTTGACAGGGGGCCTGAACACCGGGGAGCTGTTTTTT
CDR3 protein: CASSQDLTGGLNTGELFF

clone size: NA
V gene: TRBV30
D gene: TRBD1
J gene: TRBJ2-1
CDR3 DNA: TGTGCCTGGAGTGGGACTGGACAGGGCCGGGACAATGAGCAGTTCTTC
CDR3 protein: CAWSGTGQGRDNEQFF

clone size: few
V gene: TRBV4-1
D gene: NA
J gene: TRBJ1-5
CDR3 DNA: TGCGCCAGCAGCCATCGCGGGGGGTGGGAGCCCCAGCATTTT
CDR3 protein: CASSHRGGWEPQHF

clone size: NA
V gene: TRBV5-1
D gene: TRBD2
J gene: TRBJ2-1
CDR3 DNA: TGCGCCAGCAGCGGGGGGACTGGCGGGAGGGAAAATGAGCAGTTCTTC
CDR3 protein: CASSGGTGGRENEQFF

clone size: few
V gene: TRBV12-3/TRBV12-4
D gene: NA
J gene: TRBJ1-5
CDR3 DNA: TGTGCCAGCAGTTTAGAGTGGGGCCAGGGGTATCAGCCCCAGCATTTT
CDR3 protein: CASSLEWGQGYQPQHF